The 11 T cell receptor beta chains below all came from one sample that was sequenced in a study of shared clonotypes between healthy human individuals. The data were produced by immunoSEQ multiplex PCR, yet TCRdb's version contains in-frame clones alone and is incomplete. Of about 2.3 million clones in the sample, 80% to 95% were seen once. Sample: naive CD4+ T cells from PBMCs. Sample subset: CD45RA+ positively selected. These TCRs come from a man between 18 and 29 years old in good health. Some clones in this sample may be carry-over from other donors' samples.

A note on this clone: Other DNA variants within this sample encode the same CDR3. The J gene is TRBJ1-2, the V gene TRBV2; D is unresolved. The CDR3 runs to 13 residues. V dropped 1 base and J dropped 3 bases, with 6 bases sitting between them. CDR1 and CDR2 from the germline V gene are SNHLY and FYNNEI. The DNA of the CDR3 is TGTGCCAGCAGTGAAGGGCAGGACTATGGCTACACCTTC. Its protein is CASSEGQDYGYTF. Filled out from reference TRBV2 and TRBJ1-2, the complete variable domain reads EPEVTQTPSHQVTQMGQEVILRCVPISNHLYFYWYRQILGQKVEFLVSFYNNEISEKSEIFDDQFSVERPDGSNFTLKIRSTKLEDSAMYFCASSEGQDYGYTFGSGTRLTVV.

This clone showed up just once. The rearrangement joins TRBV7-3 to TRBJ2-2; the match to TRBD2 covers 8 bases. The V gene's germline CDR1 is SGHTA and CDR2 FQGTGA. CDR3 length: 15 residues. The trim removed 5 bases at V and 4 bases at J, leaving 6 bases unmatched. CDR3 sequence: CASSPGGAGTGELFF. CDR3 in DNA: TGTGCCAGCAGCCCGGGGGGGGCAGGCACCGGGGAGCTGTTTTTT.

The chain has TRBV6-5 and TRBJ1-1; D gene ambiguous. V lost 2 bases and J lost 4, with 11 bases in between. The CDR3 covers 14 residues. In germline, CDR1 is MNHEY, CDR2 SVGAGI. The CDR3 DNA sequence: TGTGCCAGCAGTTACCGGGTCTCCCCCACTGAAGCTTTCTTT. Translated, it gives CASSYRVSPTEAFF.

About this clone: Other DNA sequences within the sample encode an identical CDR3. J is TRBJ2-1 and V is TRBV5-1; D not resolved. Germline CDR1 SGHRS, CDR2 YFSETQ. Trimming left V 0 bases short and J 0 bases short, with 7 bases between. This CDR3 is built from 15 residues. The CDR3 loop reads CASSLGDSSYNEQFF. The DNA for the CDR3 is TGCGCCAGCAGCTTGGGGGATAGCTCCTACAATGAGCAGTTCTTC.

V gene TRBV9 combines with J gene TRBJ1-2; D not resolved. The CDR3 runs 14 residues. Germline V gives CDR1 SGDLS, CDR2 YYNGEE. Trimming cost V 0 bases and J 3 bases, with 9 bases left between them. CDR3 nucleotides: TGTGCCAGCAGCGTAGGGGCTCTTGACTATGGCTACACCTTC. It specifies CASSVGALDYGYTF.

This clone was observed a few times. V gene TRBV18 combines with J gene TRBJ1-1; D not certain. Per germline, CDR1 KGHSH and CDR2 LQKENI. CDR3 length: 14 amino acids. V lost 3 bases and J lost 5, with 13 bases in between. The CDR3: CASSPGPTGTEAFF. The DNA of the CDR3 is TGTGCCAGCTCACCGGGCCCCACGGGGACTGAAGCTTTCTTT. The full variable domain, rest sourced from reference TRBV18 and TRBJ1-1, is NAGVMQNPRHLVRRRGQEARLRCSPMKGHSHVYWYRQLPEEGLKFMVYLQKENIIDESGMPKERFSAEFPKEGPSILRIQQVVRGDSAAYFCASSPGPTGTEAFFGQGTRLTVV.

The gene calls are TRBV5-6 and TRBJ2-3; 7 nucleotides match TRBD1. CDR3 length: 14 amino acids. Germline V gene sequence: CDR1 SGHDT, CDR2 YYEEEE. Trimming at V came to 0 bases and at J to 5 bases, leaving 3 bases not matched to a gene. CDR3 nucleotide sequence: TGTGCCAGCAGCTTGGGGCAGGGGGTAGATACGCAGTATTTT. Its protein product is CASSLGQGVDTQYF.

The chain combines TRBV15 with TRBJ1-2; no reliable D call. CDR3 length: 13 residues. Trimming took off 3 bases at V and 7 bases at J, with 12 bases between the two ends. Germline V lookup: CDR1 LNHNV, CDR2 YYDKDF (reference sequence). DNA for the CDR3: TGTGCCACCAGCAGGGCAAACTCGGCTGGCTACACCTTC. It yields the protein CATSRANSAGYTF. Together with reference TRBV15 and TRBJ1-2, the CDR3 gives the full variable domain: DAMVIQNPRYQVTQFGKPVTLSCSQTLNHNVMYWYQQKSSQAPKLLFHYYDKDFNNEADTPDNFQSRRPNTSFCFLDIRSPGLGDTAMYLCATSRANSAGYTFGSGTRLTVV.

CDR3 bases: TGTGCCAGCAGTTACTCGGGGACAGAAGATGAAGCTTTCTTT. Amino acids: CASSYSGTEDEAFF. The chain combines TRBV6-5 with TRBJ1-1, with 7 bases fitting TRBD1. This CDR3 has 14 residues. Germline CDR1 and CDR2: MNHEY and SVGAGI. V shed 0 bases and J 7 bases; nucleotides not matched to a gene: 5.

CDR3 coding DNA: TGTGCCAGCAGCCCAATCGGGTGGGGGGCCGGAGATACGCAGTATTTT. Residues: CASSPIGWGAGDTQYF. This chain uses TRBV27 with TRBJ2-3; D could derive from TRBD1 or TRBD2 (6 bases each). This CDR3 region has 16 residues. With 6 bases removed from V and 5 bases from J, the gap between germline ends came to 21 bases. Looked up from germline, CDR1 is MNHEY and CDR2 is SMNVEV (reference sequence).

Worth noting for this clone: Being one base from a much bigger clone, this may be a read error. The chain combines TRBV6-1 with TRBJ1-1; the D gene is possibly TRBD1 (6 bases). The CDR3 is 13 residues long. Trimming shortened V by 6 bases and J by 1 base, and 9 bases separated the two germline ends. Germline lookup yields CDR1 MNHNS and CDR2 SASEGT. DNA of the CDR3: TGTGCCAGCAGACAGGGACGGAACACTGAAGCTTTCTTT. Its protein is CASRQGRNTEAFF.